This TCR beta chain stems from a study of pediatric ulcerative colitis. As for the study in general: Disease was pancolitis in several and left-sided in two, histology-confirmed.

Each sample received Survey-level depth of up to 500,000 reads. TCRdb's copy holds only in-frame clones and misses some; the assay was immunoSEQ multiplex PCR. The sample lists over 35,000 clones, around 78% occurring once. General observations from the study: A couple of rectal CDR3 clonotypes occurred in all ulcerative colitis patients.

A remark on this clone: Antigen specificity is unknown.

Blood was drawn at the time of colonoscopy. This CDR3 has 12 amino acids. Trimming shortened V by 4 bases and J by 2 bases, and 9 bases separated the two germline ends. Germline loops: CDR1 SQVTM, CDR2 ANQGSEA. Sequenced: blood. The chain couples TRBV29-1 to TRBJ2-7, with D possibly TRBD2 on 5 matching bases. The clonotype was recovered from a girl aged 5 to 17 with moderate ulcerative colitis. This chain's CDR3 is CSVVEEAYEQYF. The CDR3 region has the DNA TGCAGCGTTGTCGAGGAGGCCTACGAGCAGTACTTC.